The clone carrying this T cell receptor beta chain has more than one count but fewer than ten. The antigen remains unidentified. The data were taken from a study of T cell repertoires in cytomegalovirus infection. Overall study context: Both a matching HLA type and CMV infection were indicated by public TCR beta signatures. Findings of the study overall: Of the TCR beta families, the public ones yielded a cumulative frequency that identified carriers of CMV plus the relevant HLA. In two of eight donors, the top clonotype was HLA-C-restricted CMV-specific.

This CDR3 is 15 amino acids long. Germline CDR1 reads MGHRA; CDR2 reads YSYEKL. The J segment lost 4 bases and the V segment lost 0 bases, leaving 3 bases of the junction unmatched. MiXCR, applied by TCRdb to the reads, yields one record per CDR3 protein. This table holds about 340,000 distinct CDR3 sequences, almost 30% found once. This TCR came from a human donor in good health (CMV status not recorded). Some clones in this sample may be carry-over from other donors' samples. Sample: cultured PBMCs, taken from culture after CMV antigen stimulation. This chain joins TRBV4-1 and TRBJ2-7, with 10 bases that match TRBD2. CDR3: CASSQDDSGRYEQYF. DNA of the CDR3: TGCGCCAGCAGCCAAGATGATAGCGGGAGGTACGAGCAGTACTTC.